This passage covers 23 T cell receptor beta chains from one sample sequenced in a study of CXCR3-negative and CXCR3-positive naive CD8 T cells. The TRB cDNA libraries were prepared by 5' RACE with UMI labels. TCRdb re-called the 5' RACE reads; one entry per CDR3 protein, DNA not given. The specimen's table records tens of thousands of distinct CDR3 sequences. The specimen was memory CD8+ T cells from blood. Receptor source: a human donor in good health. Some clones in this sample may be carry-over from other donors' samples.

This chain uses TRBV28 with TRBJ2-2; TCRdb picks TRBD1, but there is no DNA to check that call. Germline V gene sequence: CDR1 MDHEN, CDR2 SYDVKM. This CDR3 contains 13 residues. CDR3 in amino acids: CASSLSGTGELFF.

The rearrangement uses TRBV6-5 and TRBJ2-7. The CDR3 covers 14 residues. CDR1 is MNHEY and CDR2 is SVGAGI in the germline V gene. This CDR3 reads CASSYSDGPYEQYF.

The chain carries TRBV6-5 and TRBJ1-6; TCRdb outputs TRBD1, but without DNA this stays unchecked. Germline lookup yields CDR1 MNHEY and CDR2 SVGAGI. The CDR3 runs 16 residues. The CDR3 loop is CASSYSPGQSNSPLHF.

This chain's CDR3 is CASSRGAGEGTDTQYF. The chain employs TRBV4-2 and TRBJ2-3; the D call of TRBD2 rests on TCRdb alone, since no DNA is present to check it. Germline CDR1 reads LGHNA; CDR2 reads YNFKEQ. CDR3 length: 16 residues.

The gene calls are TRBV20-1 and TRBJ2-1; the TCRdb call, TRBD1, lacks DNA for checking. The V gene's germline CDR1 is DFQATT and CDR2 SNEGSKA (reference sequence). This CDR3 region has 16 residues. This chain's CDR3 is CSARDRGGGEYNEQFF.

This chain connects TRBV20-1 to TRBJ1-4. Germline V CDR1 and CDR2: DFQATT, SNEGSKA (reference sequence). CDR3 length: 14 amino acids. Here the CDR3 reads CSARDYREGEKLFF.

This sequence joins TRBV20-1 and TRBJ2-7. Per germline, CDR1 DFQATT and CDR2 SNEGSKA (reference sequence). This CDR3 has 12 amino acids. The chain's CDR3 is CSAREAGYEQYF.

The chain combines TRBV7-2 with TRBJ2-7. The CDR3 loop spans 12 amino acids. Germline V gene data show CDR1 as SGHTA and CDR2 as FQGNSA. The CDR3 here is CASSLEDYEQYF.

The chain uses TRBV9 and TRBJ2-7; TCRdb outputs TRBD1, but without DNA this stays unchecked. The germline V gene encodes CDR1 SGDLS and CDR2 YYNGEE. The CDR3 sequence is 14 residues long. The chain's CDR3 is CASSRTGSSYEQYF.

V usage is TRBV29-1 and J usage is TRBJ2-5; checking the TCRdb D call of TRBD1 is not possible without DNA. CDR1 SQVTM and CDR2 ANQGSEA come from the germline V gene. This CDR3 is 15 amino acids long. This chain's CDR3 is CSVELRGQYQETQYF.

V and J are TRBV29-1 and TRBJ2-7; TCRdb outputs TRBD1, but without DNA this stays unchecked. Germline V gene sequence: CDR1 SQVTM, CDR2 ANQGSEA. The CDR3 is 14 residues long. CDR3 amino acids: CSATVRGTPSEQYF.

This chain joins TRBV6-5 and TRBJ2-7; TCRdb names TRBD1, which stays unverified in the absence of DNA. The CDR3 runs 13 residues. Germline CDR1 is MNHEY and CDR2 is SVGAGI. CDR3 loop: CASSYVEGDEQYF.

The chain carries TRBV28 and TRBJ2-1; the TCRdb call, TRBD2, lacks DNA for checking. Per germline, CDR1 MDHEN and CDR2 SYDVKM. This CDR3 has 14 amino acids. CDR3 loop: CARPSGGAGNEQFF.

V usage is TRBV7-6 and J usage is TRBJ2-7. Germline V lookup: CDR1 SGHVS, CDR2 FNYEAQ. This CDR3 spans 13 amino acids. The CDR3 loop is CASSLADPYEQYF.

The rearrangement links TRBV29-1 to TRBJ2-1. This CDR3 region has 12 residues. The germline CDR1 and CDR2 sequences are SQVTM and ANQGSEA. The CDR3 is CSVEWSYPEQFF.

The chain joins TRBV29-1 to TRBJ1-1; no DNA is available, so the TRBD1 call from TCRdb remains unchecked. CDR1 SQVTM and CDR2 ANQGSEA come from the germline V gene. The CDR3 loop spans 13 amino acids. CDR3: CSVETDMNTEAFF.

This rearrangement joins TRBV18 to TRBJ2-1; TCRdb picks TRBD2, but there is no DNA to check that call. Looked up from germline, CDR1 is KGHSH and CDR2 is LQKENI. The CDR3 length is 15 residues. The CDR3 sequence is CASSPLAEAYNEQFF.

The chain is built from TRBV20-1 and TRBJ1-2; TCRdb reports TRBD1, a call that lacks DNA to check it against. The germline V gene has CDR1 DFQATT and CDR2 SNEGSKA (reference sequence). CDR3 size: 15 residues. The CDR3 here is CSALTGIPANYGYTF.

The V call is TRBV4-3, the J call TRBJ2-1; absent DNA, TCRdb's TRBD2 call cannot be checked. Germline lookup yields CDR1 LGHNA and CDR2 YSLEER. CDR3 length equals 20 residues. The chain's CDR3 is CASSQDPGKTSGKFYNEQFF.

By frequency, this clonotype is medium-sized. This chain links TRBV6-1 with TRBJ2-1; TCRdb proposes TRBD1, but this gene call is untestable without DNA. Germline lookup yields CDR1 MNHNS and CDR2 SASEGT. This CDR3 comprises 15 residues. CDR3 in amino acids: CASSVETGGYNEQFF.

The chain is built from TRBV7-9 and TRBJ1-2; with no DNA, the TCRdb D assignment of TRBD1 cannot be verified. The CDR3 loop spans 14 amino acids. Germline V CDR1 and CDR2: SEHNR, FQNEAQ (reference sequence). CDR3 in amino acids: CASSLVGTDYGYTF.

The chain has TRBV9 and TRBJ1-1; the TCRdb D gene call, TRBD1, has no DNA to confirm it. The CDR3 is made up of 13 amino acids. Per the germline V gene, CDR1 is SGDLS and CDR2 is YYNGEE. The CDR3 sequence is CASSLTGVTEAFF.

In terms of frequency, this clonotype is medium-sized (0.01 to 0.1%). The chain is built from TRBV6-2 or TRBV6-3 and TRBJ2-2; TCRdb designates TRBD1, a call that cannot be tested without DNA. The CDR3 loop spans 14 amino acids. Germline CDR1 MNHEY, CDR2 SVGEGT. The CDR3 spells CASSLGTHTGELFF.